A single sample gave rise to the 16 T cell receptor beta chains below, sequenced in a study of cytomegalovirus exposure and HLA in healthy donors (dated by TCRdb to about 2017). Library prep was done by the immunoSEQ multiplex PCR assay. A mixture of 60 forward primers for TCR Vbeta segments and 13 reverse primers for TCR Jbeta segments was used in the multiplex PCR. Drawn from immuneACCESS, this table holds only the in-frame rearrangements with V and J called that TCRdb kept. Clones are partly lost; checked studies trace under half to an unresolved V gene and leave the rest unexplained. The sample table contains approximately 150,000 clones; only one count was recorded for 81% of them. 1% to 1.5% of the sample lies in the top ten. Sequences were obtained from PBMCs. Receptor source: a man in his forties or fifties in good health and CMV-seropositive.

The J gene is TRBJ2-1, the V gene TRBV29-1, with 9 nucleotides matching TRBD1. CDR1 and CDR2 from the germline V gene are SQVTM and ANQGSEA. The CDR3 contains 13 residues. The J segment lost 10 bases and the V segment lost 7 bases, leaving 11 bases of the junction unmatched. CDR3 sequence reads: CSAVRDRVNEQFF. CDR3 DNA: TGCAGCGCAGTCCGGGACAGGGTAAACGAGCAGTTCTTC.

This chain's CDR3 is CASRAGTSVGRAFF. CDR3 coding DNA: TGTGCCAGCAGAGCCGGGACAAGTGTTGGGAGAGCTTTCTTT. This rearrangement joins TRBV6-6 to TRBJ1-1; a weak D match, TRBD1 (6 bases). Per germline, CDR1 MNHNY and CDR2 SVGAGI (reference sequence). This CDR3 contains 14 residues. Trimming shortened V by 6 bases and J by 10 bases, and 21 bases separated the two germline ends.

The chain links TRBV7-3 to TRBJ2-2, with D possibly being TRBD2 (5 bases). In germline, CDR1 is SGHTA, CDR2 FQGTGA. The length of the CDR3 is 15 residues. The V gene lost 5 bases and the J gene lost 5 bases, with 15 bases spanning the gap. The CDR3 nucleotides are TGTGCCAGCAGCCCTACGGCCTCGGGGACCGGGGAGCTGTTTTTT. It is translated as CASSPTASGTGELFF. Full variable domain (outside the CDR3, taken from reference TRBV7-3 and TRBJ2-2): GAGVSQTPSNKVTEKGKYVELRCDPISGHTALYWYRQSLGQGPEFLIYFQGTGAADDSGLPNDRFFAVRPEGSVSTLKIQRTERGDSAVYLCASSPTASGTGELFFGEGSRLTVL.

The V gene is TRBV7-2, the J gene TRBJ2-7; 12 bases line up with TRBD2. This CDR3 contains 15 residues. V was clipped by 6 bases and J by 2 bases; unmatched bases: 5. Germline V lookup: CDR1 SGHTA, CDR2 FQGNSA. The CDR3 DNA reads TGTGCCAGCAGTCTCCGGACTAGCGGGGCCTACGAGCAGTACTTC. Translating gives CASSLRTSGAYEQYF.

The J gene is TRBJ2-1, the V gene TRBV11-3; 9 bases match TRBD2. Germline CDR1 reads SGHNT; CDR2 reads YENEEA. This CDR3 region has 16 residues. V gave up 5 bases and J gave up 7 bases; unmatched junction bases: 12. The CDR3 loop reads CASSPRGAGGKNEQFF. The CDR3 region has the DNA TGTGCCAGCAGCCCACGCGGAGCGGGAGGAAAGAATGAGCAGTTCTTC.

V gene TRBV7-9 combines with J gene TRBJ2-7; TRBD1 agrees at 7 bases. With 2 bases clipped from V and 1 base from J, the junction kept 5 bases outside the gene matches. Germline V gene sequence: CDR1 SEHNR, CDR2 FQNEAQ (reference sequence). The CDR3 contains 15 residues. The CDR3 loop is CASSLKGQNSYEQYF. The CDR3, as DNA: TGTGCCAGCAGCTTAAAGGGACAGAATTCCTACGAGCAGTACTTC.

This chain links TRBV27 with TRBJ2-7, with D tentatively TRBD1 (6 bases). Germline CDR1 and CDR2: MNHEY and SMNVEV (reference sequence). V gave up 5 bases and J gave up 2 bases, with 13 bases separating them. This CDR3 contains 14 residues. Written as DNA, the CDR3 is TGTGCCAGCAGTGGACAGCCCCCTCCCTACGAGCAGTACTTC. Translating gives CASSGQPPPYEQYF.

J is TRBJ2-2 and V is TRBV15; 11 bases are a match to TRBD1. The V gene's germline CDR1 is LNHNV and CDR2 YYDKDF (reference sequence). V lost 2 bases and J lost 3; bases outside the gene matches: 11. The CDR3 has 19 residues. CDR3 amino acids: CATSRLRDRGFSDTGELFF. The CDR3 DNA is TGTGCCACCAGCAGACTCCGGGACAGGGGGTTTTCGGACACCGGGGAGCTGTTTTTT.

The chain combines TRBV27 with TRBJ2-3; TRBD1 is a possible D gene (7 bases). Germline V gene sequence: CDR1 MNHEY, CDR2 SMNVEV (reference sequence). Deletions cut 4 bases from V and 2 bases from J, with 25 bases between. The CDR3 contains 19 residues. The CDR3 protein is CASSSPSRRGRRSTDTQYF. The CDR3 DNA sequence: TGTGCCAGCAGTTCCCCCTCGAGGAGGGGGCGGAGGTCCACAGATACGCAGTATTTT.

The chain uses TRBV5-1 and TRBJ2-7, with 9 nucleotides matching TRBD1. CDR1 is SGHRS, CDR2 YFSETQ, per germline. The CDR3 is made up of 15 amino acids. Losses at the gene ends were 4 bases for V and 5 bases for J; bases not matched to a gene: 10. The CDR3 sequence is CASSASGTGHHEQYF. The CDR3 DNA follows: TGCGCCAGCAGCGCATCCGGGACAGGGCATCACGAGCAGTACTTC.

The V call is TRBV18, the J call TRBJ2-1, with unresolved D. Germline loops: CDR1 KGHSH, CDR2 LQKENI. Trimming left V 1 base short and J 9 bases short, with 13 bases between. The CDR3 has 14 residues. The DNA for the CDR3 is TGTGCCAGCTCACCACAGGCGGCCAGAGTTGAGCAGTTCTTC. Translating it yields CASSPQAARVEQFF.

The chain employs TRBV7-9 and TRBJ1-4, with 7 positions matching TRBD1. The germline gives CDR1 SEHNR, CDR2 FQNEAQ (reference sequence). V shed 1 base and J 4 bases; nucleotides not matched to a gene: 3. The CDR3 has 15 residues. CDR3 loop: CASSLGGQSNEKLFF. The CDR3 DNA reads TGTGCCAGCAGCTTAGGGGGACAGAGTAATGAAAAACTGTTTTTT.

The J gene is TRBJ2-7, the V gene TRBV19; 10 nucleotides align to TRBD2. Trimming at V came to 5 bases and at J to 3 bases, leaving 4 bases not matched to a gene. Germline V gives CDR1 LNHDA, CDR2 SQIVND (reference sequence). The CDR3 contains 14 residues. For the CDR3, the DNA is TGTGCCAGTAGTCCACGACTAGCGGGCTACGAGCAGTACTTC. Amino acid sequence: CASSPRLAGYEQYF.

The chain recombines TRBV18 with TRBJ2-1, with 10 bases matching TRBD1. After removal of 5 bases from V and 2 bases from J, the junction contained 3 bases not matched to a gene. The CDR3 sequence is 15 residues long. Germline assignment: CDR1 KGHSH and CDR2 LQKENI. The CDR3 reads CASSGGTGAYNEQFF. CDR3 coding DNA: TGTGCCAGCTCAGGCGGGACAGGGGCCTACAATGAGCAGTTCTTC.

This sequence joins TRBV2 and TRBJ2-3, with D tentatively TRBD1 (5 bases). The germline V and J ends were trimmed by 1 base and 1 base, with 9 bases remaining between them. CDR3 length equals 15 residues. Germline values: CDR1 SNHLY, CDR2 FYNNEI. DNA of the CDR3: TGTGCCAGCAGTGAAGACAGGACCGGCACAGATACGCAGTATTTT. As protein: CASSEDRTGTDTQYF.

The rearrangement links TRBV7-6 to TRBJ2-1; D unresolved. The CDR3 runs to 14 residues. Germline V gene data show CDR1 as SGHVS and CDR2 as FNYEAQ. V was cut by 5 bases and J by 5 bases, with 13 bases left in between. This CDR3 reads CASSPATVHNEQFF. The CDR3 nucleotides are TGTGCCAGCAGCCCTGCAACAGTTCACAATGAGCAGTTCTTC.